This T cell receptor beta chain was documented in a study of blood T cell repertoires in COVID-19. For recovered donors of Cohort 3, there were two negative PCRs, clearance, or symptom resolution. Germline trimming cut 5 bases from V and 6 bases from J; bases unmatched to any gene: 9. Germline V gene sequence: CDR1 ENHRY, CDR2 SYGVKD. The CDR3 length is 14 residues. Method: immunoSEQ multiplex PCR; TCRdb's copy keeps in-frame clones and lacks some. The sample has fewer than 200,000 clones, 84% seen once; the top ten hold roughly 15%. The receptor was derived from a man between 50 and 59 years old who had recovered from COVID-19. Sequencing was performed on PBMCs or T cells enriched from blood (not recorded which). The V gene is TRBV10-3, the J gene TRBJ2-7; 8 bases align to TRBD2. The CDR3 sequence is CAISSHGGVIEQYF. The CDR3 nucleotides are TGTGCCATCAGTTCCCACGGGGGGGTGATCGAGCAGTACTTC.